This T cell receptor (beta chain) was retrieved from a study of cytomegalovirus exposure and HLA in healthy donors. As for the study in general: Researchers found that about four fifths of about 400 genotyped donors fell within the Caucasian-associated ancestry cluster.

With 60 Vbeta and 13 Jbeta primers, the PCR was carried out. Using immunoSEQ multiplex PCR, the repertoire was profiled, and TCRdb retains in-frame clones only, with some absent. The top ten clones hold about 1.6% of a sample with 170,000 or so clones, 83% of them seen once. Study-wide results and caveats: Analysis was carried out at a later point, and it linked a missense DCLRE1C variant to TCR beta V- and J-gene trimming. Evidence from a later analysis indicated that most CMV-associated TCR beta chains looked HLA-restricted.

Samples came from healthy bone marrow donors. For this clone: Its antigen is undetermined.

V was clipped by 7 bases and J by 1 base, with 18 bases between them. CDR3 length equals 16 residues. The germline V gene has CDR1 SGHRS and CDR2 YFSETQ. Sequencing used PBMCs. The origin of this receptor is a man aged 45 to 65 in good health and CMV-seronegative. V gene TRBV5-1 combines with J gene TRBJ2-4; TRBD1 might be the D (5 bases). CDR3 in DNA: TGCGCCAGCTCCCGCGGTACAGGTCGCGCCAAAAACATTCAGTACTTC. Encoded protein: CASSRGTGRAKNIQYF.